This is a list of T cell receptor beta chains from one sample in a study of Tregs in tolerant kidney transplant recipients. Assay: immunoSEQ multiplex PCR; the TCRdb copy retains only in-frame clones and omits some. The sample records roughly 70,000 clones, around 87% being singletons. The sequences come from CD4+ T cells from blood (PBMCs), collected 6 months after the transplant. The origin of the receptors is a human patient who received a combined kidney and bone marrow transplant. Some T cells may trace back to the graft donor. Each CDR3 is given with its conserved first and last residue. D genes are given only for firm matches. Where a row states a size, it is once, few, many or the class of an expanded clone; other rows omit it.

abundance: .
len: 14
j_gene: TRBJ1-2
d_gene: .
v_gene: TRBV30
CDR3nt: TGTGCCTGGGGAGGGGGGGCGGACTTCTATGGCTACACCTTC
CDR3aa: CAWGGGADFYGYTF

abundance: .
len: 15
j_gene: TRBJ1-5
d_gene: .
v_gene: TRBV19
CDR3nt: TGTGCCAGTAGTCCCACCAGGGTAGGCAATCAGCCCCAGCATTTT
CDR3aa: CASSPTRVGNQPQHF

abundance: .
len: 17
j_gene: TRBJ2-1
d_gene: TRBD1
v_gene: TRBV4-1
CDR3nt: TGCGCCAGCAGCCAAGACGCGGGACAGGGACTCTACAATGAGCAGTTCTTC
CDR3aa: CASSQDAGQGLYNEQFF

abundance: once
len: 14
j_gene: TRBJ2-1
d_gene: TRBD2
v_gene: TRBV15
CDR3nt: TGTGCCACCAGCAGAGGACTAGCGAGTAATGAGCAGTTCTTC
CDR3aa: CATSRGLASNEQFF

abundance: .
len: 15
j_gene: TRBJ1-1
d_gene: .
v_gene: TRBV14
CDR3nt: TGTGCCAGCAGCGTTCGGCGGGGAGTGAACACTGAAGCTTTCTTT
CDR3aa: CASSVRRGVNTEAFF

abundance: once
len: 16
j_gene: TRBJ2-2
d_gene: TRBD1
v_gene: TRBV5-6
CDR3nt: TGTGCCAGCAGCCGGGACGGCAGGGGGCACACCGGGGAGCTGTTTTTT
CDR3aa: CASSRDGRGHTGELFF

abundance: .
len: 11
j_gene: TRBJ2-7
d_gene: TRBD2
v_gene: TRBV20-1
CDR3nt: TGCAGTGCTAGACTAGCGGGGGAGCAGTACTTC
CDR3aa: CSARLAGEQYF

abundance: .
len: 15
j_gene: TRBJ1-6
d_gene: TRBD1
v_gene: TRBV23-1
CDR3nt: TGCGCCAGCAGTTCCCTGACAGGGGCCGGGTCACCCCTCCACTTT
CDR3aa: CASSSLTGAGSPLHF

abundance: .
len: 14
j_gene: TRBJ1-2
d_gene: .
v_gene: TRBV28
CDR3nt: TGTGCCAGCAGTTTATCTGGCCATACCTATGGCTACACCTTC
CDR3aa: CASSLSGHTYGYTF

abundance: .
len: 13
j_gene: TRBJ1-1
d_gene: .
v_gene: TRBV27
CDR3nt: TGTGCCAGCAGCAGGAACAGGGACCTTGAAGCTTTCTTT
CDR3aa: CASSRNRDLEAFF

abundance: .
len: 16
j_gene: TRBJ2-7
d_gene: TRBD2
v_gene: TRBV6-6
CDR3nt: TGTGCCAGCAATAACGCGGGGGGGCCTTATTCCTACGAGCAGTACTTC
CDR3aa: CASNNAGGPYSYEQYF

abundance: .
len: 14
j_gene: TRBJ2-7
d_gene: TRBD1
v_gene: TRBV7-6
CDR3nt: TGTGCCAGCAGCTTAAGCCCACAGGGGTACGAGCAGTACTTC
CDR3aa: CASSLSPQGYEQYF

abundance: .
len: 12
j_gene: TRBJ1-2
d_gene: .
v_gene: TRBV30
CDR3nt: TGTGCCTTTGCCGGCACGGGCTATGGCTACACCTTC
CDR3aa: CAFAGTGYGYTF

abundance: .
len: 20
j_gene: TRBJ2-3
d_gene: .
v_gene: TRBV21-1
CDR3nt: TGTGCCAGCAGCAAAGTTCCGGGACACTTACGCCCTCCTAGCACAGATACGCAGTATTTT
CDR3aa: CASSKVPGHLRPPSTDTQYF

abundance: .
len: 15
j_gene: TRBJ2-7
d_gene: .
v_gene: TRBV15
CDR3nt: TGTGCCACCAGCAGAGGTACAGGTCCCCCCTACGAGCAGTACTTC
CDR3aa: CATSRGTGPPYEQYF

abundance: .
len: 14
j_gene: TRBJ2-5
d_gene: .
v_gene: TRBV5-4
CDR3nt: TGTGCCAGCAGCTTGGGGCAGGGGCGAGAGACCCAGTACTTC
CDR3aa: CASSLGQGRETQYF

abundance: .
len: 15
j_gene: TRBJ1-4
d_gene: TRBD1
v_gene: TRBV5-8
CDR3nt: TGTGCCAGCAGCTTAGGGACAGGGTCTAATGAAAAACTGTTTTTT
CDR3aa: CASSLGTGSNEKLFF

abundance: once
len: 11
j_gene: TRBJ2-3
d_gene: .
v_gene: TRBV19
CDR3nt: TGTGCCAGTAGTAGGAGATCAACGCAGTATTTT
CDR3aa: CASSRRSTQYF

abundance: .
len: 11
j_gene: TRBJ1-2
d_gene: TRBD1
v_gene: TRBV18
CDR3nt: TGTGCCAGCTCGGACAGGGGTGGCTACACCTTC
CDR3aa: CASSDRGGYTF